This is a list of T cell receptor beta chains from one sample in a study of blood T cells in healthy people across ages. TCRdb independently ran MiXCR on the 5' RACE reads; one entry per CDR3 protein. The sample lists about 1.4 million distinct CDR3 sequences, almost 60% occurring once. The sequenced material came from blood. The receptors originated from a man between 18 and 35 years old in good health. Both conserved end residues are part of each CDR3. The order of the fields is clone size, J gene, V gene, D gene, CDR3 DNA, CDR3 protein. D genes are given only for firm matches. Clone size is shown for a subset of rows, as once, few, many or a class of expanded clone.

abundance: few; j_gene: TRBJ2-3; v_gene: TRBV25-1; d_gene: TRBD2; CDR3nt: TGTGCCAGCAGTGAAGGACTAGCCTCGGGCACGCAGTATTTT; CDR3aa: CASSEGLASGTQYF
abundance: once; j_gene: TRBJ2-5; v_gene: TRBV3-1; d_gene: TRBD1; CDR3nt: TGTGCCAGCACCTCCAAAAGGGACAGCCAAGAGACCCAGTACTTC; CDR3aa: CASTSKRDSQETQYF
abundance: few; j_gene: TRBJ2-7; v_gene: TRBV20-1; d_gene: TRBD2; CDR3nt: TGCAGTGCTAGAGGGCCAGCGGGAAAATACGAGCAGTACTTC; CDR3aa: CSARGPAGKYEQYF
abundance: -; j_gene: TRBJ1-5; v_gene: TRBV14; d_gene: -; CDR3nt: TGTGCCAGCAGCCAAGCCCTTCTCACGCCCCAGCATTTT; CDR3aa: CASSQALLTPQHF
abundance: -; j_gene: TRBJ2-7; v_gene: TRBV9; d_gene: -; CDR3nt: TGTGCCAGCAGCGTAGACGGCGGGGGCCTCCTTTACGAGCAGTACTTC; CDR3aa: CASSVDGGGLLYEQYF
abundance: -; j_gene: TRBJ1-5; v_gene: TRBV25-1; d_gene: -; CDR3nt: TGTGCCAGCAGCACAGGGTCCCAGCCCCAGCATTTT; CDR3aa: CASSTGSQPQHF
abundance: few; j_gene: TRBJ2-2; v_gene: TRBV4-1; d_gene: TRBD1; CDR3nt: TGCGCCAGCAGCCAAGATTATCTTTTTTTAGGGGGCGGCACCGGGGAGCTGTTTTTT; CDR3aa: CASSQDYLFLGGGTGELFF
abundance: -; j_gene: TRBJ2-1; v_gene: TRBV2; d_gene: TRBD2; CDR3nt: TGTGCCAGCACTTCACTAGCGGGAAACCCGGAGCAGTTCTTC; CDR3aa: CASTSLAGNPEQFF
abundance: -; j_gene: TRBJ1-1; v_gene: TRBV3-1; d_gene: -; CDR3nt: TGTGCCAGCAGCCAAGTGGGGAGGGGGACTGAAGCTTTCTTT; CDR3aa: CASSQVGRGTEAFF
abundance: -; j_gene: TRBJ2-1; v_gene: TRBV20-1; d_gene: TRBD1; CDR3nt: TGCAGTGCGAATGACGGACAGGGGCCTCACAATGAGCAGTTCTTC; CDR3aa: CSANDGQGPHNEQFF
abundance: -; j_gene: TRBJ2-7; v_gene: TRBV10-3; d_gene: TRBD2; CDR3nt: TGTGCCATCAGTGAACCCGGGGCTAGCGGGGGATCCGAGCAGTACTTC; CDR3aa: CAISEPGASGGSEQYF
abundance: -; j_gene: TRBJ1-1; v_gene: TRBV27; d_gene: -; CDR3nt: TGTGCCAGCAGTTTATGGATGGGTACAGGCACTGAAGCTTTCTTT; CDR3aa: CASSLWMGTGTEAFF
abundance: -; j_gene: TRBJ2-3; v_gene: TRBV18; d_gene: TRBD1; CDR3nt: TGTGCCAGCTCACCACCTTACAGGGGCCATAGCACAGATACGCAGTATTTT; CDR3aa: CASSPPYRGHSTDTQYF
abundance: -; j_gene: TRBJ2-1; v_gene: TRBV5-1; d_gene: TRBD1; CDR3nt: TGCGCCAGCAGCTACTTAAATATGGGGACAGAGAATGAGCAGTTCTTC; CDR3aa: CASSYLNMGTENEQFF
abundance: -; j_gene: TRBJ1-2; v_gene: TRBV14; d_gene: TRBD1; CDR3nt: TGTGCCAGCAGCCAAGCGGCGACAGGGGTTAACTATGGCTACACCTTC; CDR3aa: CASSQAATGVNYGYTF
abundance: -; j_gene: TRBJ2-7; v_gene: TRBV5-1; d_gene: TRBD2; CDR3nt: TGCGCCAGCAGCTCCGGACTAGCGGTAGGAGAGCAGTACTTC; CDR3aa: CASSSGLAVGEQYF
abundance: few; j_gene: TRBJ2-3; v_gene: TRBV20-1; d_gene: TRBD1; CDR3nt: TGCAGTGCGGGGGACAGAGGCTACCTCACAGATACGCAGTATTTT; CDR3aa: CSAGDRGYLTDTQYF
abundance: few; j_gene: TRBJ2-1; v_gene: TRBV29-1; d_gene: TRBD2; CDR3nt: TGCAGCGTTCACCGGCGGGGGGGGATCGATGAGCAGTTCTTC; CDR3aa: CSVHRRGGIDEQFF
abundance: -; j_gene: TRBJ2-7; v_gene: TRBV6-2/TRBV6-3; d_gene: -; CDR3nt: TGTGCCAGCAGTTACAGGGATCTTAGGAGCGTGGGCTACTACGAGCAGTACTTC; CDR3aa: CASSYRDLRSVGYYEQYF
abundance: -; j_gene: TRBJ2-7; v_gene: TRBV27; d_gene: TRBD2; CDR3nt: TGTGCCAGCAGTTCAAGTCTAGCGGGAAACAACTACGAGCAGTACTTC; CDR3aa: CASSSSLAGNNYEQYF
abundance: -; j_gene: TRBJ2-1; v_gene: TRBV20-1; d_gene: TRBD2; CDR3nt: TGCAGTGCTAGTACCGCGACTAGCGGGGGACACTACAATGAGCAGTTCTTC; CDR3aa: CSASTATSGGHYNEQFF
abundance: -; j_gene: TRBJ2-1; v_gene: TRBV7-9; d_gene: -; CDR3nt: TGTGTCAGCAGCTTAGAAGAGGGGGAGAGGGTCCATGAGCAGTTCTTC; CDR3aa: CVSSLEEGERVHEQFF
abundance: -; j_gene: TRBJ2-3; v_gene: TRBV5-4; d_gene: TRBD2; CDR3nt: TGTGCCAGCCCGAGCGGGGGCGGCACAGATACGCAGTATTTT; CDR3aa: CASPSGGGTDTQYF
abundance: -; j_gene: TRBJ1-2; v_gene: TRBV4-3; d_gene: -; CDR3nt: TGCGCCACCTCAGAAGGGGGAGGAGGCTACACCTTC; CDR3aa: CATSEGGGGYTF
abundance: few; j_gene: TRBJ2-1; v_gene: TRBV12-3/TRBV12-4; d_gene: TRBD1; CDR3nt: TGTGCCAGCAGAGACACAGGGGACAATGAGCAGTTCTTC; CDR3aa: CASRDTGDNEQFF
abundance: -; j_gene: TRBJ1-1; v_gene: TRBV6-6; d_gene: TRBD1; CDR3nt: TGTGCCAGCAGTTACCCACAGGGGGGGAACACTGAAGCTTTCTTT; CDR3aa: CASSYPQGGNTEAFF
abundance: -; j_gene: TRBJ2-3; v_gene: TRBV6-2/TRBV6-3; d_gene: -; CDR3nt: TGTGCCAGCAGAGACCTAGGGAAGCAGTTGGCGGATACGCAGTATTTT; CDR3aa: CASRDLGKQLADTQYF
abundance: -; j_gene: TRBJ2-1; v_gene: TRBV10-2; d_gene: -; CDR3nt: TGCGCTAGCAGTGAGCCTAGCCGGGCCAAGTACAATGAGCAGTTCTTC; CDR3aa: CASSEPSRAKYNEQFF
abundance: few; j_gene: TRBJ2-1; v_gene: TRBV29-1; d_gene: TRBD1; CDR3nt: TGCAGCGTACCCACCGGGACAGGGGGCAATGAGCAGTTCTTC; CDR3aa: CSVPTGTGGNEQFF
abundance: -; j_gene: TRBJ2-1; v_gene: TRBV10-3; d_gene: -; CDR3nt: TGTGCCATCAGTGGACAGTACAATGAGCAGTTCTTC; CDR3aa: CAISGQYNEQFF
abundance: few; j_gene: TRBJ2-5; v_gene: TRBV6-5; d_gene: -; CDR3nt: TGTGCCAGCAGTAGGACAGTAGGAGAGACCCAGTACTTC; CDR3aa: CASSRTVGETQYF
abundance: -; j_gene: TRBJ2-7; v_gene: TRBV6-2/TRBV6-3; d_gene: -; CDR3nt: TGTGCCAGCAGTTACTGGGGGTCCGCCCTCTCCTACGAGCAGTACTTC; CDR3aa: CASSYWGSALSYEQYF
abundance: -; j_gene: TRBJ2-7; v_gene: TRBV4-1; d_gene: TRBD1; CDR3nt: TGCGCCAGCGGACAGGCAGGGGGCTACGAGCAGTACTTC; CDR3aa: CASGQAGGYEQYF
abundance: once; j_gene: TRBJ1-2; v_gene: TRBV13; d_gene: -; CDR3nt: TGTGCCAGCAGCCAAGGCGAGGCGAAAGGTTATGGCTACACCTTC; CDR3aa: CASSQGEAKGYGYTF
abundance: -; j_gene: TRBJ2-1; v_gene: TRBV11-2; d_gene: -; CDR3nt: TGTGCCAGCAGCCCAGGGACACAATGGCTCAATGAGCAGTTCTTC; CDR3aa: CASSPGTQWLNEQFF
abundance: -; j_gene: TRBJ2-1; v_gene: TRBV12-3/TRBV12-4; d_gene: -; CDR3nt: TGTGCCAGCAGTGTAAATCCTGGGAGAGAGCAGTTCTTC; CDR3aa: CASSVNPGREQFF
abundance: -; j_gene: TRBJ2-4; v_gene: TRBV7-9; d_gene: TRBD1; CDR3nt: TGTGCCAGCAGCTACAGGGGGGAAAACATTCAGTACTTC; CDR3aa: CASSYRGENIQYF
abundance: once; j_gene: TRBJ2-1; v_gene: TRBV12-3/TRBV12-4; d_gene: TRBD2; CDR3nt: TGTGCCAGCAGTGACACTAGCGGGGGGCTGGACAATGAGCAGTTCTTC; CDR3aa: CASSDTSGGLDNEQFF
abundance: few; j_gene: TRBJ2-1; v_gene: TRBV27; d_gene: -; CDR3nt: TGTGCCAGCAGTGTCCGGGCCGACAATGAGCAGTTCTTC; CDR3aa: CASSVRADNEQFF
abundance: -; j_gene: TRBJ2-3; v_gene: TRBV12-3/TRBV12-4; d_gene: TRBD2; CDR3nt: TGTGCCAGCAGTTTCCCCCTTACCGAGACTAGCGAGGCAGATACGCAGTATTTT; CDR3aa: CASSFPLTETSEADTQYF
abundance: -; j_gene: TRBJ2-3; v_gene: TRBV3-1; d_gene: TRBD2; CDR3nt: TGTGCCAGCAGCCAAGTTAACATGCGGGAGTGGAATGAGCAGTATTTT; CDR3aa: CASSQVNMREWNEQYF
abundance: -; j_gene: TRBJ2-7; v_gene: TRBV15; d_gene: TRBD1; CDR3nt: TGTGCCACCCGACCGGGACAGGGGGTGAAAGAGCAGTACTTC; CDR3aa: CATRPGQGVKEQYF
abundance: -; j_gene: TRBJ2-4; v_gene: TRBV11-2; d_gene: -; CDR3nt: TGTGCCAGCAGCTTGGGGGCAGGGCTCGGCAAAAACATTCAGTACTTC; CDR3aa: CASSLGAGLGKNIQYF
abundance: -; j_gene: TRBJ1-2; v_gene: TRBV4-3; d_gene: TRBD1; CDR3nt: TGCGCCAGCAGCCACAGACAGGGGAGCTACACCTTC; CDR3aa: CASSHRQGSYTF
abundance: few; j_gene: TRBJ2-1; v_gene: TRBV15; d_gene: -; CDR3nt: TGTGCCACCAGCAGAGATGCCCCGGACTTGTCCTACAATGAGCAGTTCTTC; CDR3aa: CATSRDAPDLSYNEQFF
abundance: once; j_gene: TRBJ2-2; v_gene: TRBV7-2; d_gene: -; CDR3nt: TGTGCCAGCAGCTTAGTGGCTATAAACAAACCTACCGGGGAGCTGTTTTTT; CDR3aa: CASSLVAINKPTGELFF
abundance: few; j_gene: TRBJ1-4; v_gene: TRBV7-9; d_gene: TRBD1; CDR3nt: TGTGCCAGCAGCTGGGACAGGGTCAATGAAAAACTGTTTTTT; CDR3aa: CASSWDRVNEKLFF
abundance: -; j_gene: TRBJ2-3; v_gene: TRBV29-1; d_gene: -; CDR3nt: TGCAGCGTTCGGAAGGGCACTAGCACAGATACGCAGTATTTT; CDR3aa: CSVRKGTSTDTQYF
abundance: -; j_gene: TRBJ2-4; v_gene: TRBV20-1; d_gene: -; CDR3nt: TGCAGTGCTAAGGTTCAGGGTGGATCTAACATTCAGTACTTC; CDR3aa: CSAKVQGGSNIQYF
abundance: -; j_gene: TRBJ2-5; v_gene: TRBV5-1; d_gene: TRBD2; CDR3nt: TGCGCCAGCAGCTTGGTACTAGCGGGGAATGAGCAGTACTTC; CDR3aa: CASSLVLAGNEQYF
abundance: -; j_gene: TRBJ2-3; v_gene: TRBV6-1; d_gene: -; CDR3nt: TGTGCCAGCAGTGAAAGACTCCCACCCTACACAGATACGCAGTATTTT; CDR3aa: CASSERLPPYTDTQYF
abundance: -; j_gene: TRBJ2-7; v_gene: TRBV29-1; d_gene: -; CDR3nt: TGCAGCGTTGAAGATCAGGACGACTCCTACGAGCAGTACTTC; CDR3aa: CSVEDQDDSYEQYF
abundance: few; j_gene: TRBJ1-1; v_gene: TRBV4-2; d_gene: -; CDR3nt: TGTGCCAGCAGCCAAGTAATTACTAATACTGAAGCTTTCTTT; CDR3aa: CASSQVITNTEAFF
abundance: -; j_gene: TRBJ2-7; v_gene: TRBV29-1; d_gene: TRBD2; CDR3nt: TGCAGCGTTACGGGACTAGCGGTGGTCGAGCAGTACTTC; CDR3aa: CSVTGLAVVEQYF
abundance: once; j_gene: TRBJ2-2; v_gene: TRBV20-1; d_gene: -; CDR3nt: TGCAGTGCTAGAGTCGCGACCGGGACCGGGGAGCTGTTTTTT; CDR3aa: CSARVATGTGELFF
abundance: -; j_gene: TRBJ2-4; v_gene: TRBV5-4; d_gene: -; CDR3nt: TGTGCCTACTTGCAGGAGGTGGGATCGGGGGAGCAGTACTTC; CDR3aa: CAYLQEVGSGEQYF
abundance: -; j_gene: TRBJ1-5; v_gene: TRBV18; d_gene: -; CDR3nt: TGTGCCAGCTCACCATTGGGGCAGAGCATACAAATGGATCAGCCCCAGCATTTT; CDR3aa: CASSPLGQSIQMDQPQHF
abundance: -; j_gene: TRBJ2-7; v_gene: TRBV7-6; d_gene: -; CDR3nt: TGTGCCAGCAGCCTAATAGCGGTATCCTACGAGCAGTACTTC; CDR3aa: CASSLIAVSYEQYF
abundance: -; j_gene: TRBJ1-1; v_gene: TRBV4-1; d_gene: -; CDR3nt: TGCGCCAGCAGCCCGACAGGAGCCTGGGTAGCTTTCTTT; CDR3aa: CASSPTGAWVAFF
abundance: few; j_gene: TRBJ1-6; v_gene: TRBV4-1; d_gene: -; CDR3nt: TGCGCCAGCAGCCAAAGGACCGGGGGTTCACCCCTCCACTTT; CDR3aa: CASSQRTGGSPLHF